The TCR beta chain under discussion was sequenced for a study of early T cells in non-severe SARS-CoV-2 infection. Looking at the study overall: Sequencing targeted bulk RNA from unsorted whole blood, leaving chains unpaired. Study results and limitations: Comparison of clonotypes with VDJdb favored anti-spike CD8 responses while missing private and CD4 specificities.

This clonotype was observed at least ten times. The antigen remains unidentified. Trimming pared 2 bases from V and 6 bases from J, leaving 4 bases between. CDR3 length: 10 residues. CDR1 and CDR2 (germline): DFQATT, SNEGSKA (reference sequence). Attached unique molecular identifiers marked individual cDNA molecules. MiXCR, applied by TCRdb to the 5' RACE reads, yields one record per CDR3 protein. The sample contains tens of thousands of distinct CDR3 sequences, about 12% of which appear only once. Sample: whole blood. The rearrangement uses TRBV20-1 and TRBJ1-2; unclear D gene. This receptor was obtained from an adult who was a healthcare worker with PCR-confirmed SARS-CoV-2 infection or an uninfected control (not recorded which). This chain's CDR3 is CSARPDGYTF. In nucleotides, the CDR3 is TGCAGTGCTAGACCGGATGGCTACACCTTC.